Listed here are 26 T cell receptor beta chains from one sample, sequenced in a study of T cell repertoires in aging, cancer and after chemotherapy. TCR beta rearrangements were amplified from peripheral blood genomic DNA. Rearranged V-D-J TRB sequences were amplified with a mixed TRB-A/B primer pool. TCRdb recomputed calls from the multiplex PCR reads with MiXCR, one row per CDR3 protein. The table shows 1,200 or so distinct CDR3 sequences, with 20% to 30% occurring only once. Material for sequencing was blood. The receptors were sampled from a human donor with a solid tumor.

This clonotype is large. The J gene is TRBJ1-2, the V gene TRBV30, with D perhaps TRBD1 (6 bases). Germline V lookup: CDR1 GTSNPN, CDR2 SVGIG (reference sequence). CDR3 size: 14 residues. The V end was cut by 2 bases, the J end by 7 bases, with 17 bases between. The CDR3 DNA is TGTGCCTGGAGTATGTCTACGGGCAGGGGTGGCTACACCTTC. Translation: CAWSMSTGRGGYTF.

The chain joins TRBV10-2 to TRBJ1-2, with 9 bases matching TRBD1. CDR3 size: 14 residues. Germline V gene sequence: CDR1 WSHSY, CDR2 SAAADI. V was clipped by 7 bases and J by 1 base; unmatched bases: 4. The CDR3, as DNA: TGCGCCAGCACGGGGACAGGGCTTAACTATGGCTACACCTTC. Encoded protein: CASTGTGLNYGYTF.

The chain couples TRBV20-1 to TRBJ2-1; 7 positions match TRBD1. J lost 4 bases, V lost 0 bases, and 9 bases had no gene match. Germline CDR1 and CDR2: DFQATT and SNEGSKA (reference sequence). The CDR3 runs to 16 residues. The CDR3 sequence: CSAREPTGYTYNEQFF. CDR3 sequence (DNA): TGCAGTGCTAGAGAACCGACAGGGTACACTTACAATGAGCAGTTCTTC.

By sample fraction, this clonotype is large. The chain couples TRBV15 to TRBJ2-5; possibly TRBD1 or TRBD2 for D (5 bases each). V was shortened by 0 bases and J by 4 bases, with 12 bases between the two germline ends. CDR3 length equals 15 residues. In germline, CDR1 is LNHNV, CDR2 YYDKDF (reference sequence). CDR3 protein: CATSRDPTAVETQYF. The CDR3, as DNA: TGTGCCACCAGCAGAGACCCGACAGCGGTAGAGACCCAGTACTTC.

Comment on this clonotype: Relative to the germline gene, one junction end is altered; a read error may explain this. This chain connects TRBV5-5 to TRBJ2-3, with 8 bases lining up with TRBD1. The germline gives CDR1 SGHKS, CDR2 YYEKEE (reference sequence). The CDR3 loop spans 15 amino acids. The CDR3 loop reads CASRGTGGSTDTQYF. Written as DNA, the CDR3 is TGCGCCAGCAGGGGGACAGGAGGTAGCACAGATACGCAGTATTTT.

This chain links TRBV20-1 with TRBJ1-1; D uncertain. The CDR3 has 14 residues. Germline V gene data show CDR1 as DFQATT and CDR2 as SNEGSKA (reference sequence). V was trimmed by 6 bases and J by 1 base, leaving 15 bases between them. CDR3 DNA: TGCAGTGCGCCAAAACGGCAGTCGAACACTGAAGCTTTCTTT. It translates to CSAPKRQSNTEAFF.

This rearrangement joins TRBV18 to TRBJ1-5; D not certain. V lost 2 bases, J lost 5 bases, and 10 bases lay in between. The CDR3 runs 14 residues. Germline V gene sequence: CDR1 KGHSH, CDR2 LQKENI. Here the CDR3 reads CASSPSPGDQPQHF. CDR3 bases: TGTGCCAGCTCACCATCCCCCGGGGATCAGCCCCAGCATTTT.

The chain is built from TRBV10-2 and TRBJ1-5; a possible D gene is TRBD1 (6 bases). CDR3 length equals 13 residues. Germline loops: CDR1 WSHSY, CDR2 SAAADI. V was trimmed by 7 bases and J by 4 bases, leaving 11 bases between them. The chain's CDR3 is CASTTGLNQPQHF. The CDR3 DNA sequence: TGCGCCAGCACCACAGGGTTAAATCAGCCCCAGCATTTT.

This chain uses TRBV20-1 with TRBJ2-3, with TRBD2 as a possible D gene (5 bases). The germline V and J ends were trimmed by 6 bases and 2 bases, with 21 bases remaining between them. The CDR3 is made up of 16 amino acids. CDR1 and CDR2 (germline): DFQATT, SNEGSKA (reference sequence). The CDR3 region is CSAPSGSQSYTDTQYF. DNA of the CDR3: TGCAGTGCCCCCTCGGGGAGTCAGTCCTACACAGATACGCAGTATTTT.

This clonotype was seen more than once but under ten times. V is TRBV7-9 and J is TRBJ2-2; 8 bases agree with TRBD1. Germline assignment: CDR1 SEHNR and CDR2 FQNEAQ (reference sequence). The CDR3 is 18 residues long. Trimming at V came to 8 bases and at J to 4 bases, leaving 18 bases not matched to a gene. CDR3 bases: TGTGCCAGCGTCGGCGGGACAGGACGGGGTAGTGGCACCGGGGAGCTGTTTTTT. The encoded protein is CASVGGTGRGSGTGELFF.

About this clonotype itself: A much larger clone differs by one base, so this may be a read error. The genes are TRBV20-1 and TRBJ2-7; no reliable D call. Germline CDR1 is DFQATT and CDR2 is SNEGSKA (reference sequence). The CDR3 loop spans 16 amino acids. In nucleotides, the CDR3 is TGCAATGCTAGAGGCATCCGTCTGAGCGAACCGTACGAGCAGTACTTC. It yields the protein CNARGIRLSEPYEQYF.

This clonotype showed up just a few times. V gene TRBV5-1 combines with J gene TRBJ2-1; D remains unclear. CDR3 length equals 14 residues. Germline V gene lookup returns CDR1 SGHRS and CDR2 YFSETQ. Deletions cut 4 bases from V and 1 base from J, with 9 bases between. The CDR3 region has the DNA TGCGCCAGCAGCCCGGACCCTTCCTACAATGAGCAGTTCTTC. Protein: CASSPDPSYNEQFF. The variable domain in full, with the rest retrieved from reference TRBV5-1 and TRBJ2-1, is KAGVTQTPRYLIKTRGQQVTLSCSPISGHRSVSWYQQTPGQGLQFLFEYFSETQRNKGNFPGRFSGRQFSNSRSEMNVSTLELGDSALYLCASSPDPSYNEQFFGPGTRLTVL.

The J gene is TRBJ2-1, the V gene TRBV20-1, with 9 bases identical to TRBD1. This CDR3 is built from 14 residues. The V gene's germline CDR1 is DFQATT and CDR2 SNEGSKA (reference sequence). The V and J ends lost 6 bases and 2 bases, in that order; junction bases with no gene match: 5. CDR3 residues: CSARDRAAYNEQFF. The CDR3 bases are TGCAGTGCGAGGGACAGGGCGGCCTACAATGAGCAGTTCTTC.

This clonotype ranks as medium-sized (0.01 to 0.1%). The chain is built from TRBV27 and TRBJ2-1; 9 nucleotides agree with TRBD2. After removal of 6 bases from V and 11 bases from J, the junction contained 14 bases not matched to a gene. The CDR3 is 15 residues long. Germline V gives CDR1 MNHEY, CDR2 SMNVEV (reference sequence). CDR3 region: CASSQGLALSLQQFF. The CDR3 DNA reads as TGTGCCAGCAGCCAAGGACTAGCGTTAAGCTTACAGCAGTTCTTC.

A word on this clonotype: This may be a read error, as it is one base from a much larger clone. The V and J genes are TRBV12-3 or TRBV12-4 and TRBJ2-3; D unclear. The CDR3 totals 15 residues. The V gene lost 2 bases and the J gene lost 0 bases, with 9 bases spanning the gap. The CDR3 reads CASSLTKVSTDTQYF. CDR3 bases: TGTGCCAGCAGTTTAACAAAGGTCAGCACAGATACGCAGTATTTT.

This chain uses TRBV20-1 with TRBJ2-5; D might be TRBD2 (5 bases). Deletions cut 4 bases from V and 5 bases from J, with 23 bases between. Germline CDR1 DFQATT, CDR2 SNEGSKA (reference sequence). CDR3 size: 16 residues. For the CDR3, the DNA is TGCAGTGCTATGGACCCTTTTCAAGGTCGAGGGGAGACCCAGTACTTC. This encodes CSAMDPFQGRGETQYF.

The chain is built from TRBV6-4 and TRBJ1-1, with 7 bases lining up with TRBD1. In germline, CDR1 is MRHNA, CDR2 SNTAGT. This CDR3 comprises 16 residues. The V segment lost 5 bases and the J segment 1 base; nucleotides outside the gene matches: 10. CDR3 bases: TGTGCCAGCAGTAGAACAGGGGCCCACTCGAACACTGAAGCTTTCTTT. Its protein product is CASSRTGAHSNTEAFF.

By proportion, this clonotype is medium-sized. The chain recombines TRBV19 with TRBJ2-7; D gene uncertain. This CDR3 region has 14 residues. The germline V and J ends were trimmed by 5 bases and 5 bases, with 16 bases remaining between them. Germline V gene sequence: CDR1 LNHDA, CDR2 SQIVND (reference sequence). CDR3 residues: CASSLRHYLDEQYF. Here the CDR3 DNA reads TGTGCCAGTAGTCTACGTCACTACCTCGACGAGCAGTACTTC.

This clonotype is medium-sized in the sample. V and J are TRBV13 and TRBJ2-5; 9 bases are shared with TRBD1. Germline-derived CDR1 and CDR2 are PRHDT and FYEKMQ (reference sequence). Germline trimming cut 1 base from V and 5 bases from J; bases unmatched to any gene: 5. The CDR3 totals 15 residues. CDR3 in amino acids: CASSLADRGLETQYF. The CDR3 DNA is TGTGCCAGCAGCTTAGCCGACAGGGGGTTGGAGACCCAGTACTTC.

This clonotype was counted only a few times. CDR3 sequence reads: CASSQDRAGSGNTIYF. DNA of the CDR3: TGTGCCAGCAGCCAAGATAGGGCCGGCTCTGGAAACACCATATATTTT. This sequence joins TRBV4-2 and TRBJ1-3; D not certain. CDR1 is LGHNA, CDR2 YNFKEQ, per germline. The CDR3 consists of 16 residues. V was cut by 0 bases and J by 0 bases, with 9 bases left in between.

This clonotype is classed as large (0.1 to 1%). The chain links TRBV29-1 to TRBJ2-1; TRBD1 aligns across 8 bases. The J segment lost 5 bases and the V segment lost 5 bases, leaving 5 bases of the junction unmatched. The CDR3 contains 13 residues. Germline V gene data show CDR1 as SQVTM and CDR2 as ANQGSEA. The CDR3 here is CSVPGQDNNEQFF. The CDR3 DNA sequence: TGCAGCGTTCCGGGACAGGACAACAATGAGCAGTTCTTC.

By sample fraction, this clonotype is large (0.1 to 1%). Here the CDR3 reads CASSLTQVSTDTQYF. The CDR3 bases are TGTGCCAGCAGTTTAACACAGGTCAGCACAGATACGCAGTATTTT. The chain is built from TRBV12-3 or TRBV12-4 and TRBJ2-3; the D gene is possibly TRBD1 (5 bases). The CDR3 covers 15 residues. Between the trimmed V and J ends, which lost 2 bases and 0 bases, there was a span of 9 bases.

The table lists this clonotype with a few counts. The rearrangement links TRBV12-3 or TRBV12-4 to TRBJ2-5; unclear D gene. The CDR3 contains 12 residues. Trimming took 3 bases from V and 3 from J, leaving 5 bases between them. The CDR3 bases are TGTGCCAGCAGTTTTGGGGAAGAGACCCAGTACTTC. It translates to CASSFGEETQYF.

A word on this clonotype: Since a much larger clone is just one base distant, this may be a read error. J is TRBJ1-2 and V is TRBV19, with a weak D call TRBD1 (5 bases). CDR1 LNHDA and CDR2 SQIVND come from the germline V gene (reference sequence). Trimming took off 3 bases at V and 4 bases at J, with 15 bases between the two ends. The CDR3 contains 15 residues. CDR3 nucleotides: TGTGCCAGTAGTATGTTGATGGAGACAGTCTATGGCTACACCTTC. As protein: CASSMLMETVYGYTF.

The V gene is TRBV4-3, the J gene TRBJ1-1, with TRBD1 matching 7 bases. The CDR3 runs 21 residues. Germline V gives CDR1 LGHNA, CDR2 YSLEER. The V gene end was trimmed by 0 bases and the J gene end by 0 bases; junction bases not matched to a gene: 19. The DNA of the CDR3 is TGCGCCAGCAGCCAAGAGTCCACCGGCAGGACAGGTACTAGAATGAACACTGAAGCTTTCTTT. Amino acids: CASSQESTGRTGTRMNTEAFF.

This clonotype is deemed medium-sized (0.01 to 0.1%). This rearrangement joins TRBV5-6 to TRBJ2-1; 9 bases are shared with TRBD1. The CDR3 is 16 residues long. Losses at the gene ends were 2 bases for V and 4 bases for J; bases not matched to a gene: 7. Germline loops: CDR1 SGHDT, CDR2 YYEEEE. The CDR3 DNA reads TGTGCCAGCAGCTTCAGGACAGGGGCCCCGTACAATGAGCAGTTCTTC. Translation: CASSFRTGAPYNEQFF.